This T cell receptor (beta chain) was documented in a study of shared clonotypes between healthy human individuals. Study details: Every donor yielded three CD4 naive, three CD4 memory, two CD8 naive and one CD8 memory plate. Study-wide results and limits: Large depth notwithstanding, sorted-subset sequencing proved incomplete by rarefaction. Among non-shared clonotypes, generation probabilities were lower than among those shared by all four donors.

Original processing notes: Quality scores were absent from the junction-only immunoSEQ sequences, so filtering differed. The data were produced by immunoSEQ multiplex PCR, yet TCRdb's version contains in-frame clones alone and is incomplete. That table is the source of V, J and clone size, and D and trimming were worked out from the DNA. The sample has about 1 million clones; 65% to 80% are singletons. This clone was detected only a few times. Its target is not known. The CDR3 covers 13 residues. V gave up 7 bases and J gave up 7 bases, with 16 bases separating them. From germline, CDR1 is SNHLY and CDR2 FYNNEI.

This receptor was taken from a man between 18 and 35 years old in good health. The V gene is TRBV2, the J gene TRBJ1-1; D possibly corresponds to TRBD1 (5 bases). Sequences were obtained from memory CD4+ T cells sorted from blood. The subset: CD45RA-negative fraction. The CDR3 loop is CASKYEGPIEAFF. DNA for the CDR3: TGTGCCAGCAAATACGAGGGACCCATTGAAGCTTTCTTT.